A selection of T cell receptor beta chains follows, all from one sample in a study of cytomegalovirus exposure and HLA in healthy donors. TCRdb's table, derived via immunoSEQ multiplex PCR, lists solely in-frame clones and lacks some. The sample yields some 100,000 clones, 60% to 85% seen once. What was sequenced was PBMCs. These receptors all come from a female donor in good health and CMV-seronegative. Each CDR3 is given with its conserved first and last residue. The D gene is left open where the match is weak. Size values are once, few and many counts, or a class for expanded clones, and some rows have none.

-	TRBV5-4	TRBJ2-1	-	TGTGCCAGCAGCTTCCTCGGGGGGCCGGGTGAGCAGTTCTTC	CASSFLGGPGEQFF
TRBD2	TRBV5-1	TRBJ2-5	-	TGCGCCAGCAGCCCCGGGGCTAGCGGTGGGGAGACCCAGTACTTC	CASSPGASGGETQYF
TRBD1	TRBV5-4	TRBJ1-4	many	TGTGCCAGCAGCATCCGACAGGGGACAACTAATGAAAAACTGTTTTTT	CASSIRQGTTNEKLFF
-	TRBV28	TRBJ1-1	-	TGTGCCAGCAGCCAGGAAAGGGGGGCTTTCTTT	CASSQERGAFF
TRBD1	TRBV10-3	TRBJ2-7	few	TGTGCCATCAGGGACAGGGCGGTGGACGAGCAGTACTTC	CAIRDRAVDEQYF
-	TRBV29-1	TRBJ2-7	-	TGCAGCGTTGGGCGGTCTGGGGGCGTATACGAGCAGTACTTC	CSVGRSGGVYEQYF
-	TRBV30	TRBJ1-1	once	TGTGCCTGGAGAATCGGGTCAGGGAGGCGCAAAACTGAAGCTTTCTTT	CAWRIGSGRRKTEAFF
-	TRBV7-2	TRBJ1-1	-	TGTGCCAGCAGCTTAAACCCGGCAGGCTACATGAACACTGAAGCTTTCTTT	CASSLNPAGYMNTEAFF
TRBD1	TRBV27	TRBJ1-2	-	TGTGCCAGCAGTTTATCGACAGGGGATCGTTTGGTCTATGGCTACACCTTC	CASSLSTGDRLVYGYTF
TRBD1	TRBV4-2	TRBJ2-7	-	TGTGCCAGCAGCCAAGGAGCACTAAAACGCGGGACAGGAAGAACCTACGAGCAGTACTTC	CASSQGALKRGTGRTYEQYF
TRBD1	TRBV27	TRBJ2-1	-	TGTGCCAGCAAATTGCGAACCGGGACAGGGGTGTTCAATGAGCAGTTCTTC	CASKLRTGTGVFNEQFF
TRBD2	TRBV9	TRBJ2-5	few	TGTGCCAGCAGCACCAGCTGGCGGGGGGTGGGGGAGACCCAGTACTTC	CASSTSWRGVGETQYF
TRBD2	TRBV4-2	TRBJ2-7	-	TGTGCCAGCAGCCAAGAAGGAGAAGCGGGGGGGGATGTAAGCGAGCAGTACTTC	CASSQEGEAGGDVSEQYF
TRBD2	TRBV18	TRBJ2-3	-	TGTGCCAGCTCACCCGTGGCGGGGGACCGCACAGATACGCAGTATTTT	CASSPVAGDRTDTQYF
-	TRBV6-1	TRBJ1-3	-	TGTGCCAGCAGTGAACGGGTCCACTCTGGAAACACCATATATTTT	CASSERVHSGNTIYF
TRBD1	TRBV6-1	TRBJ2-7	-	TGTGCCAGCAGAACCGGGACAGCCTACGAGCAGTACTTC	CASRTGTAYEQYF
-	TRBV9	TRBJ1-6	-	TGTGCCAGCAGCCCGACGGGGGATAATAATTCACCCCTCCACTTT	CASSPTGDNNSPLHF
TRBD2	TRBV6-1	TRBJ2-2	-	TGTGCCAGCAGTGGACTAGCGGGGGGGCCCGGGGAGCTGTTTTTT	CASSGLAGGPGELFF
-	TRBV18	TRBJ2-3	once	TGTGCCAGCTCACCGCCGATAGGCACAGATACGCAGTATTTT	CASSPPIGTDTQYF
-	TRBV5-4	TRBJ2-7	-	TGTGCCAGCAGCCTATACAGGGATATCTACGAGCAGTACTTC	CASSLYRDIYEQYF
-	TRBV19	TRBJ1-5	-	TGTGCCAGTAGGGAGGGGAGCAGCAATCAGCCCCAGCATTTT	CASREGSSNQPQHF
-	TRBV5-1	TRBJ2-3	-	TGCGCCAGCAGCTCCTCAAACTTGCGAGATACGCAGTATTTT	CASSSSNLRDTQYF
TRBD1	TRBV6-5	TRBJ2-7	-	TGTGCCAGCAGGTCTCCGGGACAGGGAGACGAGCAGTACTTC	CASRSPGQGDEQYF
-	TRBV23-1	TRBJ1-1	-	TGCGCCAGCAGTCAAAGGGGCACTGAAGCTTTCTTT	CASSQRGTEAFF
-	TRBV23-1	TRBJ1-1	-	TGCGCCAGCAGTCACCCTCGGGGGGTGAACACTGAAGCTTTCTTT	CASSHPRGVNTEAFF
TRBD2	TRBV5-4	TRBJ2-2	-	TGTGCCAGCAGCTCAAGCGGGGTTAACACCGGGGAGCTGTTTTTT	CASSSSGVNTGELFF
-	TRBV6-1	TRBJ1-2	few	TGTGCCAGCAGTGAGGAGGGGAACTATGGCTACACCTTC	CASSEEGNYGYTF
-	TRBV19	TRBJ1-2	-	TGTGCCAGTACCCCTCTTACCCAGGAGGGGAGCTATGGCTACACCTTC	CASTPLTQEGSYGYTF
TRBD2	TRBV19	TRBJ2-1	-	TGTGCCAGTAGTTCAGCGGGGTCCTACAATGAGCAGTTCTTC	CASSSAGSYNEQFF
TRBD1	TRBV25-1	TRBJ1-6	-	TGTGCCAGCATCGGACAGGGCCTCAGCACCCTCCACTTT	CASIGQGLSTLHF
-	TRBV12-5	TRBJ1-5	-	TGTGCTAGTGGTTCGACCACCGGACAAGACCAAAATCAGCCCCAGCATTTT	CASGSTTGQDQNQPQHF
TRBD1	TRBV5-1	TRBJ2-5	-	TGCGCCAGCAGCTTGGTAGCCACAGGGGGCGGCCAGGAGACCCAGTACTTC	CASSLVATGGGQETQYF
TRBD1	TRBV9	TRBJ1-5	-	TGTGCCAGCAGCGTAGGGGACAGTCCCCAGCCCCAGCATTTT	CASSVGDSPQPQHF
TRBD2	TRBV27	TRBJ2-1	-	TGTGCCAGCAGACTAGCGGGGGGGCTTTCGGATGAGCAGTTCTTC	CASRLAGGLSDEQFF
-	TRBV30	TRBJ1-6	-	TGTGCCTGGAGTGAGCCCCTGAGCTCCTATAATTCACCCCTCCACTTT	CAWSEPLSSYNSPLHF
-	TRBV5-1	TRBJ1-2	-	TGCGCCAGCAGCTTGGCGGTGGGGGGGCATGGCTACACCTTC	CASSLAVGGHGYTF
TRBD2	TRBV7-2	TRBJ2-7	once	TGTGCCAGCAGCTCCACGGGGGGATACTCCTACGAGCAGTACTTC	CASSSTGGYSYEQYF
TRBD2	TRBV27	TRBJ2-7	-	TGTGCCAGCAGTAGCGGGGGTTCCTACGAGCAGTACTTC	CASSSGGSYEQYF
TRBD1	TRBV30	TRBJ2-7	-	TGTGCCTGGAGTGTAGGGGGCCACGAGCAGTACTTC	CAWSVGGHEQYF
-	TRBV30	TRBJ1-2	-	TGTGCCTGGAGTGGGACTTCGGGGTATGGCTACACCTTC	CAWSGTSGYGYTF
TRBD1	TRBV2	TRBJ2-2	-	TGTGCCAGCAGGGGATTCCAGGGGGTCGGGGAGCTGTTTTTT	CASRGFQGVGELFF
-	TRBV5-1	TRBJ2-7	-	TGCGCCAGCTGCCCCGGGACCGGGGGTTCCTACGAGCAGTACTTC	CASCPGTGGSYEQYF
TRBD1	TRBV6-1	TRBJ2-6	-	TGTGCCAGCAGTGAAGACCTTACAGGGGGCTGGGCCAACGTCCTGACTTTC	CASSEDLTGGWANVLTF
-	TRBV9	TRBJ2-4	-	TGTGCCAGCAGCGTGGGCGGGGAACCTAAAAACATTCAGTACTTC	CASSVGGEPKNIQYF
-	TRBV11-2	TRBJ1-5	-	TGTGCCAGCAGCTTAGGGGTAGGGGATGGCAATCAGCCCCAGCATTTT	CASSLGVGDGNQPQHF
-	TRBV29-1	TRBJ2-5	-	TGCAGCGTTGTTTTAGTGGAGACCCAGTACTTC	CSVVLVETQYF
-	TRBV7-2	TRBJ2-1	-	TGTGCCAGCAGCCCCATGAGCGGTGAGCAGTTCTTC	CASSPMSGEQFF
TRBD1	TRBV9	TRBJ2-7	-	TGTGCCAGCAGCTCCGGGACAGTGACCTACGAGCAGTACTTC	CASSSGTVTYEQYF